The T cell receptor (beta chain) under discussion was sequenced for a study of T cell clonotyping in hematopoietic cell transplantation. Study-level results: After transplant, recipient diversity fell while pathologically expanded clonotypes grew through day 180. Graft donor and pretransplant recipient Inverse Simpson Index values predicted broader posttransplant TCR diversity.

Germline-derived CDR1 and CDR2 are SGDLS and YYNGEE. This CDR3 region has 20 residues. With V trimmed by 0 bases and J by 3 bases, 15 bases remained unmatched. This clone was recorded a few times. Its antigen is undetermined. This table comes from immunoSEQ multiplex PCR, and its TCRdb copy is limited to in-frame clones, with some not included. The sample holds fewer than 4,000 clones; around 70% are singletons and the top ten take 5% to 6.5%. The rearrangement joins TRBV9 to TRBJ2-2, with 9 bases aligning to TRBD2. This specimen was peripheral blood mononuclear cells, taken 30 days after allogeneic stem cell transplant. The sequence came from a male patient between 40 and 49 years old who had an allogeneic stem cell transplant from an unrelated donor, so the T cells may come from the graft donor. Some clones in this sample may be carry-over from other donors' samples. CDR3 amino acids: CASSVATISGLAGYTGELFF. The CDR3 DNA follows: TGTGCCAGCAGCGTAGCTACCATTTCGGGGCTAGCGGGGTACACCGGGGAGCTGTTTTTT.